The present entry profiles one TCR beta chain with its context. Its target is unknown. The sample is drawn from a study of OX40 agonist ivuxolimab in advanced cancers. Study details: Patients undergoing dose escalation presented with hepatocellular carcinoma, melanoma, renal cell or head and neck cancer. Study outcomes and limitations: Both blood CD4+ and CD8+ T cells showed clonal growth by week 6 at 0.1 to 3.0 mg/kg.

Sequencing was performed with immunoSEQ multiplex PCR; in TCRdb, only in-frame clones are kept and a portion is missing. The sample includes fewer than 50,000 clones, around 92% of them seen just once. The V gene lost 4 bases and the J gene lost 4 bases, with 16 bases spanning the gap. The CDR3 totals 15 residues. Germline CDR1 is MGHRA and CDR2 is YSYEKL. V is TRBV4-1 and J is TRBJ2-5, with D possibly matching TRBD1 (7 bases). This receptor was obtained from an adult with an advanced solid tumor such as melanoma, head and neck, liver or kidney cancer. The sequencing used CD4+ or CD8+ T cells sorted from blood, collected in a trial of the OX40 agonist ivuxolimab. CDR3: CASSLRAGQRETQYF. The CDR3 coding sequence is TGCGCCAGCAGCCTACGGGCGGGACAGAGAGAGACCCAGTACTTC.